One sample yielded the 18 T cell receptor beta chains listed below, sequenced in a study of cytotoxic CD8 clonotypes in ibrutinib-treated CLL. Repertoires were generated with immunoSEQ multiplex PCR, while TCRdb's copy carries only in-frame clones and drops some. The repertoire consists of hundreds of thousands of clones, with 70% to 80% occurring once and the leading ten covering 5% to 7%. This specimen was PBMCs, taken before ibrutinib treatment. The source of these receptors is a human donor with chronic lymphocytic leukemia.

This clone came up once. This chain links TRBV5-4 with TRBJ2-7; D unclear. CDR1 and CDR2 (germline): SGHNT, YYREEE (reference sequence). The length of the CDR3 is 14 residues. V lost 5 bases and J lost 2, with 14 bases in between. Here the CDR3 DNA reads TGTGCCAGCAGTATAAACCAGGCCCCCTACGAGCAGTACTTC. Translation gives CASSINQAPYEQYF.

Worth noting for this clone: One junction end does not reproduce the germline sequence, and a read error may be involved. V gene TRBV7-7 combines with J gene TRBJ2-2; D gene ambiguous. Germline CDR1 is SSHAT and CDR2 is FNYEAQ (reference sequence). This CDR3 has 13 residues. CDR3 nucleotides: TGTGCTAGCAGCCGAAGAACGAATGGGGAGCTGTTTTTT. The encoded protein is CASSRRTNGELFF.

This clone was found a few times. V is TRBV7-7 and J is TRBJ2-1, with 9 bases matching TRBD2. Germline V gene data show CDR1 as SSHAT and CDR2 as FNYEAQ (reference sequence). The V segment lost 1 base and the J segment 8 bases; nucleotides outside the gene matches: 9. The CDR3 sequence is 16 residues long. Written as DNA, the CDR3 is TGTGCCAGCAGCTTAGGGAATAGCGGGAGTAACGATGAGCAGTTCTTC. Translation gives CASSLGNSGSNDEQFF.

V is TRBV9 and J is TRBJ2-5; D is perhaps TRBD1 or TRBD2 (5 bases each). The germline V gene encodes CDR1 SGDLS and CDR2 YYNGEE. The germline V and J ends were trimmed by 4 bases and 5 bases, with 15 bases remaining between them. This CDR3 is built from 14 residues. CDR3 protein: CASSPGPEQETQYF. As DNA, the CDR3 is TGTGCCAGCAGCCCGGGACCCGAACAGGAGACCCAGTACTTC.

The chain uses TRBV2 and TRBJ2-1; D gene ambiguous. Germline V gives CDR1 SNHLY, CDR2 FYNNEI. Trimming took off 6 bases at V and 8 bases at J, with 14 bases between the two ends. This CDR3 spans 13 amino acids. Written as DNA, the CDR3 is TGTGCCAGCAGCCAAACCCGAGGAGATGAGCAGTTCTTC. Translating gives CASSQTRGDEQFF.

The genes are TRBV20-1 and TRBJ2-7; D is unresolved. Germline V CDR1 and CDR2: DFQATT, SNEGSKA (reference sequence). The V gene lost 0 bases and the J gene lost 9 bases, with 9 bases spanning the gap. CDR3 length equals 11 residues. CDR3 residues: CSARDMFGQYF. The DNA of the CDR3 is TGCAGTGCTAGAGACATGTTTGGGCAGTACTTC.

The V call is TRBV2, the J call TRBJ2-7; 8 bases are a match to TRBD2. The CDR3 contains 14 residues. The V and J ends lost 7 bases and 6 bases, in that order; junction bases with no gene match: 11. Germline assignment: CDR1 SNHLY and CDR2 FYNNEI. CDR3 residues: CASTRGLAGGEQYF. DNA for the CDR3: TGTGCCAGCACCCGTGGACTAGCCGGGGGCGAGCAGTACTTC.

This chain joins TRBV5-1 and TRBJ2-2, with no clear D. The CDR3 length is 14 residues. V was clipped by 0 bases and J by 7 bases, with 10 bases between them. Germline V lookup: CDR1 SGHRS, CDR2 YFSETQ. The CDR3 region is CASSLGQGIGELFF. The CDR3 DNA sequence: TGCGCCAGCAGCTTGGGTCAAGGGATCGGGGAGCTGTTTTTT.

This rearrangement joins TRBV6-1 to TRBJ2-7, with 10 nucleotides matching TRBD2. CDR1 is MNHNS and CDR2 is SASEGT in the germline V gene. The length of the CDR3 is 16 residues. After removal of 1 base from V and 5 bases from J, the junction contained 8 bases not matched to a gene. The CDR3 DNA reads TGTGCCAGCAGTGAAGTTATAGCGGGAGGTTTTGACGAGCAGTACTTC. It encodes CASSEVIAGGFDEQYF.

V gene TRBV9 combines with J gene TRBJ2-7; the match to TRBD2 covers 8 bases. Trimming removed 4 bases from V and 0 bases from J; junction bases left unmatched: 9. This CDR3 is 16 amino acids long. Germline CDR1 reads SGDLS; CDR2 reads YYNGEE. The CDR3 loop is CASSPTSSGSSYEQYF. The CDR3 nucleotides read TGTGCCAGCAGCCCCACTTCCAGCGGGAGCTCCTACGAGCAGTACTTC.

The chain is built from TRBV5-4 and TRBJ1-3; D is undetermined. CDR3 length equals 14 residues. V lost 4 bases, J lost 3 bases, and 11 bases lay in between. The germline gives CDR1 SGHNT, CDR2 YYREEE (reference sequence). The CDR3 spells CASSPTRGGNTIYF. DNA of the CDR3: TGTGCCAGCAGCCCGACCCGGGGTGGAAACACCATATATTTT.

This rearrangement joins TRBV7-2 to TRBJ2-1; TRBD1 matches at 7 bases. Germline CDR1 is SGHTA and CDR2 is FQGNSA. The junction had 10 bases not matched to a gene; V was cut back by 5 bases and J by 9 bases. This CDR3 comprises 14 residues. The CDR3 protein is CASSRNRGFGEQFF. Here the CDR3 DNA reads TGTGCCAGCAGCCGAAACAGGGGATTCGGTGAGCAGTTCTTC.

As for this clone: One junction end does not reproduce the germline sequence, and a read error may be involved. The chain combines TRBV7-7 with TRBJ2-5; 10 bases are shared with TRBD2. The CDR3 runs to 17 residues. CDR1 SSHAT and CDR2 FNYEAQ come from the germline V gene (reference sequence). Here the CDR3 DNA reads TGTGCTAGCAGCCCTGACGCTAGCGGGAGTGTTGGAGAGACCCAGTACTTC. Translated: CASSPDASGSVGETQYF.

The chain links TRBV10-3 to TRBJ1-4, with D perhaps TRBD1 (5 bases). The CDR3 is 16 residues long. Trimming stripped 2 bases from V and 5 bases from J, with 15 bases between. The germline gives CDR1 ENHRY, CDR2 SYGVKD. The CDR3 protein is CAISEHLDSGNEKLFF. CDR3 in DNA: TGTGCCATCAGTGAGCACCTTGACAGTGGAAATGAAAAACTGTTTTTT.

This clone was detected only once. The chain couples TRBV9 to TRBJ2-3; D ambiguous. This CDR3 has 13 amino acids. Germline V gene data show CDR1 as SGDLS and CDR2 as YYNGEE. Trimming stripped 0 bases from V and 9 bases from J, with 11 bases between. The CDR3 DNA reads as TGTGCCAGCAGCGTAGATTTTGAATTAACGCAGTATTTT. Encoded protein: CASSVDFELTQYF.

The rearrangement joins TRBV9 to TRBJ2-1; 10 bases are shared with TRBD2. Germline-derived CDR1 and CDR2 are SGDLS and YYNGEE. There are 16 residues in the CDR3. V trimming: 0 bases; J trimming: 9 bases; junction bases outside the gene matches: 9. The CDR3 DNA sequence: TGTGCCAGCAGCGTAGAAAGCGGGAGGGCCGGTGGTGAGCAGTTCTTC. This translates into CASSVESGRAGGEQFF.

This chain joins TRBV4-3 and TRBJ1-2, with D possibly being TRBD1 (5 bases). The CDR3 is 14 residues long. Germline values: CDR1 LGHNA, CDR2 YSLEER. The germline V and J ends were trimmed by 0 bases and 7 bases, with 12 bases remaining between them. The CDR3 nucleotides read TGCGCCAGCAGCCAAGATCATTGGGACCTTGGCTACACCTTC. The encoded protein is CASSQDHWDLGYTF.

This chain uses TRBV6-6 with TRBJ1-2, with 7 bases aligning to TRBD1. Unmatched junction bases numbered 3, after V lost 2 bases and J lost 3 bases. Germline assignment: CDR1 MNHNY and CDR2 SVGAGI (reference sequence). The CDR3 covers 14 residues. DNA of the CDR3: TGTGCCAGCAGTTACCGGACAGGTGACTATGGCTACACCTTC. This translates into CASSYRTGDYGYTF.